A single sample is the source of the 10 T cell receptor beta chains below, sequenced in a study of blood T cell repertoires in COVID-19. Assay used: immunoSEQ multiplex PCR; TCRdb lists only in-frame clones, some missing. The table has 150,000 to 200,000 clones, approximately 91% seen once; the top ten hold approximately 0.77%. Input material: PBMCs or T cells enriched from blood (not recorded which). These receptors came from a woman younger than 35 who had recovered from COVID-19.

The chain couples TRBV28 to TRBJ2-1, with 11 positions matching TRBD2. The CDR3 spans 14 residues. After removal of 8 bases from V and 8 bases from J, the junction contained 8 bases not matched to a gene. Germline V lookup: CDR1 MDHEN, CDR2 SYDVKM. In DNA, the CDR3 is TGTGCCAGCCTCAAACTAGCGGGAGTATATGAGCAGTTCTTC. Protein product: CASLKLAGVYEQFF.

CDR3 DNA sequence: TGTGCCAGCAGCTTAGATAACGAGCAGTACTTC. Translated: CASSLDNEQYF. V and J are TRBV7-6 and TRBJ2-7; D is unclear. The V gene's germline CDR1 is SGHVS and CDR2 FNYEAQ. The length of the CDR3 is 11 residues. V was pared by 1 base and J by 5 bases, with 3 bases between.

V is TRBV15 and J is TRBJ2-2, with TRBD1 matching over 7 bases. Looked up from germline, CDR1 is LNHNV and CDR2 is YYDKDF (reference sequence). J gave up 4 bases and V 0 bases, and 5 bases lay outside the gene matches. This CDR3 is 16 amino acids long. CDR3 in amino acids: CATSRDRTGTTGELFF. DNA for the CDR3: TGTGCCACCAGCAGAGATAGGACAGGTACCACCGGGGAGCTGTTTTTT.

The chain uses TRBV5-5 and TRBJ2-5, with TRBD2 matching 9 bases. This CDR3 has 16 residues. V was clipped by 0 bases and J by 2 bases; unmatched bases: 5. The germline CDR1 and CDR2 sequences are SGHKS and YYEKEE (reference sequence). The CDR3 DNA sequence: TGTGCCAGCAGCTTGGCCCTAGCGGGGATACAAGAGACCCAGTACTTC. Residues: CASSLALAGIQETQYF.

The genes are TRBV5-1 and TRBJ2-1, with 10 bases matching TRBD2. The germline V gene has CDR1 SGHRS and CDR2 YFSETQ. CDR3 size: 15 residues. The V gene end was trimmed by 1 base and the J gene end by 9 bases; junction bases not matched to a gene: 7. Here the CDR3 reads CASSLMASGSVEQFF. CDR3 DNA: TGCGCCAGCAGCTTGATGGCTAGCGGGAGTGTTGAGCAGTTCTTC.

CDR3 nucleotide sequence: TGTGCCAGCAGCTTAGAGGCGGGAGGCCTATACAATGAGCAGTTCTTC. It specifies CASSLEAGGLYNEQFF. The rearrangement links TRBV11-2 to TRBJ2-1; 8 nucleotides agree with TRBD2. Germline V CDR1 and CDR2: SGHAT, FQNNGV. This CDR3 region has 16 residues. J gave up 4 bases and V 0 bases, and 5 bases lay outside the gene matches.

The DNA for the CDR3 is TGTGCCAGCAGTTTGGGTGGGGAGATCAACGAGCAGTACTTC. Translating it yields CASSLGGEINEQYF. The genes are TRBV27 and TRBJ2-7; tentatively, D is TRBD2 (5 bases). The germline CDR1 and CDR2 sequences are MNHEY and SMNVEV (reference sequence). V was pared by 3 bases and J by 5 bases, with 14 bases between. The CDR3 has 14 amino acids.

The chain recombines TRBV4-1 with TRBJ2-7; perhaps TRBD1 as D (6 bases). This CDR3 region has 15 residues. CDR1 is MGHRA, CDR2 YSYEKL, per germline. Trimming cost V 3 bases and J 4 bases, with 16 bases left between them. The CDR3 loop is CASSQYRGTSYEQYF. In nucleotides, the CDR3 is TGCGCCAGCAGCCAGTATAGGGGGACGTCTTACGAGCAGTACTTC.

The sample holds a few counts of this clone. The gene calls are TRBV20-1 and TRBJ2-5; 7 positions agree with TRBD1. Germline-derived CDR1 and CDR2 are DFQATT and SNEGSKA (reference sequence). The CDR3 is made up of 16 amino acids. After removal of 3 bases from V and 1 base from J, the junction contained 11 bases not matched to a gene. The CDR3 region is CSASIRRGGLQETQYF. In DNA, the CDR3 is TGCAGTGCTAGTATCCGCCGAGGGGGCCTCCAAGAGACCCAGTACTTC.

V and J are TRBV28 and TRBJ1-5; D gene ambiguous. V lost 8 bases and J 4 bases, leaving 15 bases between the germline ends. From germline, CDR1 is MDHEN and CDR2 SYDVKM. The CDR3 runs to 14 residues. The CDR3 DNA is TGTGCCAGCGGCCGATCGCCCAATAATCAGCCCCAGCATTTT. Amino acid sequence: CASGRSPNNQPQHF.